This section outlines one T cell receptor beta chain sequence together with its context. Its antigen is undetermined. The CDR3 has 14 amino acids. Germline values: CDR1 GTSNPN, CDR2 SVGIG (reference sequence). Trimming shortened V by 5 bases and J by 6 bases, and 19 bases separated the two germline ends. This record comes from a study of shared clonotypes between healthy human individuals. Across the whole study: CD8 memory received one plate per donor, CD8 naive two, CD4 memory three and CD4 naive three.

It was across several immunoSEQ plates that each subset's genomic DNA was evenly split. The authors loaded 150 to 250 ng DNA, 28,000 or so T cell genomes, into sorted-subset replicate PCRs. The repertoire was sequenced with immunoSEQ multiplex PCR; TCRdb's copy has only in-frame clones and lacks some. This table has hundreds of thousands of clones, about 80% appearing once. General study findings and limits: Larger estimated richness was generally recorded for naive subsets relative to memory subsets.

The clonotype originates from a woman in her twenties or thirties in good health. Material: memory CD4+ T cells sorted from blood. Noted subset: CD45RA-negative fraction. The rearrangement links TRBV30 to TRBJ1-1, with D hard to call. The CDR3 is CAWQWGGPGSEAFF. CDR3 DNA sequence: TGTGCCTGGCAATGGGGAGGCCCAGGCTCTGAAGCTTTCTTT.